This T cell receptor (beta chain) was recorded in a study of cytomegalovirus exposure and HLA in healthy donors. Whole-study findings and limits: TCR beta chains associated with HLA were, in a later analysis, more clonally expanded than equally common others. The sole available immune exposure information was CMV serostatus. Most TCR sequences proved rare, with some public TCRs found in many donors.

In regard to this clone: Its antigen is undetermined.

Germline CDR1 and CDR2: MNHEY and SVGAGI. Trimming cost V 7 bases and J 7 bases, with 10 bases left between them. There are 11 residues in the CDR3. Primers included in the PCR were 60 Vbeta and 13 Jbeta primers. Measured with immunoSEQ multiplex PCR; TCRdb has only the in-frame clones, and not every one. Among some 85,000 clones listed, about 81% were seen once. The receptor's source is a man aged 18 to 30 in good health and CMV-seronegative. V and J are TRBV6-5 and TRBJ1-2; possibly TRBD1 for D (6 bases). The sample consisted of PBMCs. The CDR3 coding sequence is TGTGCCAGCACCCAGGGGTCTGGCTACACCTTC. Its protein is CASTQGSGYTF.